This passage covers 14 T cell receptor beta chains from one sample sequenced in a study of T cell responses to AZD1222 COVID-19 vaccine. Assay used: immunoSEQ multiplex PCR; TCRdb lists only in-frame clones, some missing. This table holds about 96,000 clones, about 89% found once. Sequencing was performed on peripheral blood, taken on day 0 of AZD1222 vaccination. These receptors originate from an adult in good health.

This clone was observed once. The chain joins TRBV4-3 to TRBJ1-2; 7 bases are a match to TRBD1. CDR1 and CDR2 from the germline V gene are LGHNA and YSLEER. J lost 4 bases, V lost 4 bases, and 18 bases had no gene match. The CDR3 length is 18 residues. The CDR3 here is CASSRNRDTGAGGYGYTF. CDR3 nucleotide sequence: TGCGCCAGCAGCCGAAATCGAGACACAGGGGCGGGGGGCTATGGCTACACCTTC.

V and J are TRBV15 and TRBJ1-4; D is undetermined. Germline CDR1 LNHNV, CDR2 YYDKDF (reference sequence). Deletions cut 5 bases from V and 0 bases from J, with 10 bases between. This CDR3 comprises 15 residues. CDR3 nucleotides: TGTGCCACCAGCGCCCATTTTACAACTAATGAAAAACTGTTTTTT. Translated: CATSAHFTTNEKLFF.

The rearrangement joins TRBV5-1 to TRBJ2-1, with D possibly TRBD1 on 6 matching bases. The germline V and J ends were trimmed by 4 bases and 6 bases, with 11 bases remaining between them. Germline V gives CDR1 SGHRS, CDR2 YFSETQ. This CDR3 has 13 residues. DNA of the CDR3: TGCGCCAGCAGCCTAATACAGGGCAATGAGCAGTTCTTC. Its protein is CASSLIQGNEQFF.

Details on this clone: At one of its ends the junction is not consistent with the germline gene, which may arise from a read error. This chain links TRBV3-1 (or the pseudogene TRBV3-2) with TRBJ1-1; a weak D match, TRBD1 (5 bases). The CDR3 contains 14 residues. Germline CDR1 is LGHDT and CDR2 is YNNKEL (reference sequence). CDR3 protein: CAISQGRENTEAFF. The CDR3 region has the DNA TGTGCCATCAGCCAGGGTCGGGAGAACACTGAAGCTTTCTTT.

This chain joins TRBV27 and TRBJ1-1; D unclear. The CDR3 is made up of 13 amino acids. V shed 11 bases and J shed 1 base, with 14 bases lying between them. Germline V gene lookup returns CDR1 MNHEY and CDR2 SMNVEV (reference sequence). CDR3 nucleotides: TGTGCCTGCCGTCTCATGGGGAACACTGAAGCTTTCTTT. Protein: CACRLMGNTEAFF.

The chain joins TRBV30 to TRBJ2-1; D possibly corresponds to TRBD1 (7 bases). Germline loops: CDR1 GTSNPN, CDR2 SVGIG (reference sequence). The CDR3 length is 18 residues. V lost 0 bases to trimming and J lost 3 bases, with 21 bases between them. CDR3 region: CAWSVKKSGGRIYNEQFF. CDR3 sequence (DNA): TGTGCCTGGAGTGTTAAAAAGTCAGGGGGGCGCATCTACAATGAGCAGTTCTTC.

The rearrangement joins TRBV28 to TRBJ2-3; 8 bases are a match to TRBD2. Germline V gene data show CDR1 as MDHEN and CDR2 as SYDVKM. The CDR3 spans 17 residues. J lost 1 base, V lost 2 bases, and 8 bases had no gene match. This chain's CDR3 is CASSLGGGGPGTDTQYF. In nucleotides, the CDR3 is TGTGCCAGCAGTTTAGGAGGCGGGGGGCCCGGCACAGATACGCAGTATTTT.

The J gene is TRBJ1-1, the V gene TRBV4-1, with a tentative D call TRBD1 (6 bases). CDR1 is MGHRA, CDR2 YSYEKL, per germline. The CDR3 covers 18 residues. The V end was cut by 0 bases, the J end by 1 base, with 18 bases between. The CDR3 is CASSQDDGGHVGNTEAFF. DNA for the CDR3: TGCGCCAGCAGCCAAGATGATGGGGGCCACGTGGGGAACACTGAAGCTTTCTTT.

J is TRBJ1-1 and V is TRBV5-1, with 10 bases lining up with TRBD1. There are 15 residues in the CDR3. Trimming took 1 base from V and 3 from J; bases not matched to a gene: 3. Germline V gene sequence: CDR1 SGHRS, CDR2 YFSETQ. The CDR3: CASSLHGTGDTEAFF. In DNA form, the CDR3 reads TGCGCCAGCAGCTTGCATGGGACAGGGGACACTGAAGCTTTCTTT.

The chain carries TRBV11-2 and TRBJ2-7; D is perhaps TRBD2 (5 bases). The CDR3 is 14 residues long. Trimming took off 5 bases at V and 2 bases at J, with 13 bases between the two ends. Germline-derived CDR1 and CDR2 are SGHAT and FQNNGV. CDR3 residues: CASSRLRVAYEQYF. In DNA form, the CDR3 reads TGTGCCAGCAGCCGATTGAGGGTGGCCTACGAGCAGTACTTC.

The V gene is TRBV7-2, the J gene TRBJ2-7; the D gene is possibly TRBD1 (5 bases). The CDR3 is made up of 13 amino acids. Germline V lookup: CDR1 SGHTA, CDR2 FQGNSA. V was clipped by 6 bases and J by 4 bases, with 13 bases between them. CDR3: CASRQTDSYEQYF. The CDR3 DNA reads as TGTGCCAGCAGACAAACCGACAGTTACGAGCAGTACTTC.

In nucleotides, the CDR3 is TGTGCCAGCAGTTTAGAGGCCACCACGGGTGAAAAACTGTTTTTT. As protein: CASSLEATTGEKLFF. The gene calls are TRBV28 and TRBJ1-4; D not resolved. V was shortened by 2 bases and J by 7 bases, with 14 bases between the two germline ends. This CDR3 has 15 amino acids. Germline values: CDR1 MDHEN, CDR2 SYDVKM.

This clone was counted a single time. The rearrangement uses TRBV13 and TRBJ2-7; no definite D call. This CDR3 spans 14 amino acids. The germline gives CDR1 PRHDT, CDR2 FYEKMQ (reference sequence). The V and J ends lost 6 bases and 1 base respectively, with 13 bases between them. CDR3 sequence (DNA): TGTGCCAGCAGGCACACGCGAAGGTCCTACGAGCAGTACTTC. Protein: CASRHTRRSYEQYF.

The gene calls are TRBV6-6 and TRBJ2-5; D not certain. CDR1 is MNHNY and CDR2 is SVGAGI in the germline V gene (reference sequence). This CDR3 has 12 residues. V lost 4 bases, J lost 4 bases, and 7 bases lay in between. The CDR3 DNA is TGTGCCAGCAGTTCCGTCGGAGAGACCCAGTACTTC. It encodes CASSSVGETQYF.